Following are 17 T cell receptor beta chains from one sample sequenced in a study of T cells in Graves' hyperthyroidism and ophthalmopathy. The CDR3 regions of TCR beta were amplified from RNA transcripts. When the TCR CDR3 underwent first-round RT-PCR, the HTBI primer set was used. MiXCR, run by TCRdb on the multiplex PCR reads, gives a single entry per CDR3 protein. The sample includes around 350,000 distinct CDR3 sequences, around a sixth seen only once; the top ten take roughly 25%. What was sequenced was blood. The receptor set was obtained from a woman aged 18-29 years with Graves' hyperthyroidism that later progressed to Graves' ophthalmopathy.

This clonotype was found many times. The chain is built from TRBV6-1 and TRBJ2-7, with D unclear. Germline CDR1 and CDR2: MNHNS and SASEGT. The CDR3 loop spans 13 amino acids. V was cut by 5 bases and J by 6 bases, with 14 bases left in between. CDR3 coding DNA: TGTGCCAGCAGTTTACATAGATCGGGCGAGCAGTACTTC. Translated: CASSLHRSGEQYF.

There are many counts of this clonotype. V is TRBV18 and J is TRBJ2-3; 8 nucleotides agree with TRBD1. The CDR3 loop spans 14 amino acids. V lost 4 bases to trimming and J lost 4 bases; unmatched junction nucleotides: 4. The germline CDR1 and CDR2 sequences are KGHSH and LQKENI. In nucleotides, the CDR3 is TGTGCCAGCTCACATGGACAGGGAGCAGATACGCAGTATTTT. Amino acid sequence: CASSHGQGADTQYF. Together with reference TRBV18 and TRBJ2-3, the CDR3 gives the full variable domain: NAGVMQNPRHLVRRRGQEARLRCSPMKGHSHVYWYRQLPEEGLKFMVYLQKENIIDESGMPKERFSAEFPKEGPSILRIQQVVRGDSAAYFCASSHGQGADTQYFGPGTRLTVL.

With respect to this clonotype: With a much larger clone just one base away, this may be a read error. The chain combines TRBV7-8 with TRBJ2-1; 12 nucleotides line up with TRBD2. The CDR3 is 21 amino acids. Germline values: CDR1 SGHVS, CDR2 FQNEAQ. The CDR3 coding sequence is TGTGTCAGCAGCTTAGCGTACCCGGGGCTAGCGGGAGGGTACTCCTACAATGAGCAGTTCTTC. Encoded protein: CVSSLAYPGLAGGYSYNEQFF. Based on the CDR3 plus reference TRBV7-8 and TRBJ2-1, the full variable domain is GAGVSQSPRYKVAKRGQDVALRCDPISGHVSLFWYQQALGQGPEFLTYFQNEAQLDKSGLPSDRFFAERPEGSVSTLKIQRTQQEDSAVYLCVSSLAYPGLAGGYSYNEQFFGPGTRLTVL.

In this sample, this clonotype turned up a few times. CDR3 DNA: TGTGCCAGCAGCCCGTCGCGGCGCGGGGAGCTGTTTTTT. It translates to CASSPSRRGELFF. The chain combines TRBV5-4 with TRBJ2-2; D gene ambiguous. CDR1 is SGHNT and CDR2 is YYREEE in the germline V gene (reference sequence). V lost 4 bases, J lost 7 bases, and 11 bases lay in between. The CDR3 has 13 amino acids.

This clonotype was counted ten times or more. This sequence joins TRBV20-1 and TRBJ2-5, with D uncertain. This CDR3 has 10 amino acids. Germline V CDR1 and CDR2: DFQATT, SNEGSKA (reference sequence). V lost 6 bases and J lost 2, with 4 bases in between. The DNA of the CDR3 is TGCAGTGCGGAACAAGAGACCCAGTACTTC. This sequence encodes CSAEQETQYF.

In its sample, this clonotype was seen many times. V gene TRBV6-2 or TRBV6-3 combines with J gene TRBJ2-7; tentative D call: TRBD2 (5 bases). Trimming removed 4 bases at V and 3 bases at J, with 13 bases between. The germline V gene encodes CDR1 MNHEY and CDR2 SVGEGT. This CDR3 has 14 residues. CDR3: CASSSALEVYEQYF. CDR3 nucleotide sequence: TGTGCCAGCAGTTCGGCCCTGGAGGTCTACGAGCAGTACTTC.

Many counts were recorded for this clonotype. This sequence joins TRBV18 and TRBJ2-1, with 11 bases matching TRBD2. After removal of 3 bases from V and 0 bases from J, the junction contained 1 base not matched to a gene. CDR1 is KGHSH, CDR2 LQKENI, per germline. This CDR3 is built from 16 residues. The CDR3, as DNA: TGTGCCAGCTCACCTACTAGCGGGAGCTCCTACAATGAGCAGTTCTTC. Protein product: CASSPTSGSSYNEQFF.

This clonotype was detected many times. The chain has TRBV20-1 and TRBJ2-1; D ambiguous. With 6 bases removed from V and 3 bases from J, the gap between germline ends came to 18 bases. Germline CDR1 DFQATT, CDR2 SNEGSKA (reference sequence). The CDR3 consists of 15 residues. The CDR3 spells CSALRPFLDYNEQFF. The CDR3 bases are TGCAGTGCCCTTCGACCCTTTTTGGACTACAATGAGCAGTTCTTC.

The genes are TRBV2 and TRBJ2-1; maybe TRBD2 (6 bases). V gave up 7 bases and J gave up 9 bases, with 13 bases separating them. The CDR3 extends over 12 amino acids. Per the germline V gene, CDR1 is SNHLY and CDR2 is FYNNEI. The CDR3 DNA follows: TGTGCCAGCATTAGACTAGAGCGTGAGCAGTTCTTC. Translating it yields CASIRLEREQFF.

This clonotype was picked up a small number of times. The V call is TRBV11-2, the J call TRBJ2-7; 10 bases map to TRBD2. Losses at the gene ends were 5 bases for V and 4 bases for J; bases not matched to a gene: 8. The CDR3 is 15 amino acids. Germline-derived CDR1 and CDR2 are SGHAT and FQNNGV. The CDR3: CASSPRLAGVYEQYF. CDR3 nucleotide sequence: TGTGCCAGCAGCCCCAGGCTAGCGGGAGTATACGAGCAGTACTTC.

The chain recombines TRBV29-1 with TRBJ1-1; 8 bases agree with TRBD1. V lost 0 bases and J lost 2; bases outside the gene matches: 5. The CDR3 has 15 amino acids. From germline, CDR1 is SQVTM and CDR2 ANQGSEA. In DNA, the CDR3 is TGCAGCGTTGAAGATAGAGACAGGGGTAACACTGAAGCTTTCTTT. Amino acid sequence: CSVEDRDRGNTEAFF. Variable domain in full (rest from reference TRBV29-1 and TRBJ1-1): SAVISQKPSRDICQRGTSLTIQCQVDSQVTMMFWYRQQPGQSLTLIATANQGSEATYESGFVIDKFPISRPNLTFSTLTVSNMSPEDSSIYLCSVEDRDRGNTEAFFGQGTRLTVV.

For this clonotype: One junction end does not reproduce the germline sequence, and a read error may be involved. V gene TRBV2 combines with J gene TRBJ2-1; the match to TRBD1 covers 9 bases. This CDR3 comprises 17 residues. Germline loops: CDR1 SNHLY, CDR2 FYNNEI. This CDR3 reads CASSHHPDRGSYNEQFF. Here the CDR3 DNA reads TGCGCCAGCAGCCACCACCCGGACAGGGGCTCCTACAATGAGCAGTTCTTC.

The chain couples TRBV3-1 to TRBJ1-1; TRBD1 might be the D (6 bases). This CDR3 region has 15 residues. The V end was cut by 4 bases, the J end by 4 bases, with 16 bases between. Germline V CDR1 and CDR2: LGHDT, YNNKEL (reference sequence). CDR3 nucleotide sequence: TGTGCCAGCAGCCCCTCGCACAGGGATTCCACTGAAGCTTTCTTT. It codes for CASSPSHRDSTEAFF.

This clonotype was seen a handful of times. The chain links TRBV2 to TRBJ1-1; D gene uncertain. V dropped 4 bases and J dropped 1 base, with 7 bases sitting between them. Germline V gene data show CDR1 as SNHLY and CDR2 as FYNNEI. The CDR3 consists of 13 residues. CDR3 DNA: TGTGCCAGCAGTGGATCTAGGAACACTGAAGCTTTCTTT. Amino acid sequence: CASSGSRNTEAFF. Complete variable domain (other parts from reference TRBV2 and TRBJ1-1): EPEVTQTPSHQVTQMGQEVILRCVPISNHLYFYWYRQILGQKVEFLVSFYNNEISEKSEIFDDQFSVERPDGSNFTLKIRSTKLEDSAMYFCASSGSRNTEAFFGQGTRLTVV.

This clonotype was counted at least ten times. The CDR3: CASTNLGTSGSKETQYF. The CDR3 nucleotides are TGTGCCAGCACCAATTTGGGGACTAGCGGGAGTAAGGAGACCCAGTACTTC. This sequence joins TRBV28 and TRBJ2-5; 14 bases align to TRBD2. This CDR3 is built from 17 residues. The V and J ends lost 7 bases and 5 bases, in that order; junction bases with no gene match: 12. CDR1 is MDHEN and CDR2 is SYDVKM in the germline V gene.

This clonotype came up many times. The genes are TRBV27 and TRBJ1-5, with D unclear. V was trimmed by 5 bases and J by 0 bases, leaving 14 bases between them. The CDR3 sequence is 16 residues long. Germline V lookup: CDR1 MNHEY, CDR2 SMNVEV (reference sequence). The CDR3: CASSPGRFYSNQPQHF. The CDR3 DNA follows: TGTGCCAGCAGTCCCGGACGGTTTTATAGCAATCAGCCCCAGCATTTT.

The J gene is TRBJ2-4, the V gene TRBV19; D is undetermined. This CDR3 region has 15 residues. Germline V gene sequence: CDR1 LNHDA, CDR2 SQIVND (reference sequence). Trimming removed 1 base from V and 0 bases from J, with 7 bases in between. CDR3 sequence reads: CASSIGTVAKNIQYF. In DNA, the CDR3 is TGTGCCAGTAGTATAGGGACGGTAGCCAAAAACATTCAGTACTTC.